A selection of T cell receptor beta chains follows, all from one sample in a study of tumor-infiltrating lymphocytes in primary liver carcinoma. TCRdb passed the multiplex PCR reads through MiXCR, listing each CDR3 protein once. The table includes about 210,000 distinct CDR3 sequences, 70% to 90% detected once. The sequenced material came from tumor tissue from primary liver carcinoma. These receptors were obtained from a man aged 40-55 years with primary liver carcinoma and hepatitis B virus infection. CDR3s include the opening cysteine and the closing phenylalanine or tryptophan. Size values are once, few and many counts, or a class for expanded clones, and some rows have none.

>.|TRBV11-2
CASSLDRHGRFYNDQFF
>.|TRBV12-3/TRBV12-4
CASSSADMNTEVFF
>few|TRBV30
CAWSAGGNEQFF
>.|TRBV29-1
CSVADAQKIQYF
>.|TRBV29-1
CSVKGDASITDTQYF
>.|TRBV11-1
CASNFPGTGETKNIQYF
>.|TRBV29-1
CSVDGGMDVKLSF
>few|TRBV5-1
CASSLTSGRNTDTQYF
>.|TRBV12-3/TRBV12-4
CASGSTVSKTEAFF
>.|TRBV10-2
CACSETPSTVDLF
>.|TRBV11-2
CTSSPSSFQGTGREIQYF
>.|TRBV6-1
CAGSTWTGPYEQYF
>once|TRBV6-2/TRBV6-3
CESSNRQETHYF
>many|TRBV12-3/TRBV12-4
CASRGTSGSYEQFF
>.|TRBV28
CASSGRDLTSTDTHYF
>.|TRBV12-3/TRBV12-4
CANSSPTSGRSTDTQYF
>.|TRBV29-1
CSIVGQINQPQHF
>once|TRBV6-1
CASRHSTDTQYF
>once|TRBV6-6
CTISYSTSGTAKNIQYF
>.|TRBV11-3
CARGLEVAEAYEQYF
>few|TRBV5-1
CASSRGGDWNTDTQYF
>.|TRBV12-3/TRBV12-4
CASSAQRGVAGENNELFF
>.|TRBV5-1
CASSLAGASGAIQETQYF
>.|TRBV11-2
CAGGLTGIIDEQFF
>.|TRBV6-2/TRBV6-3
CASSYQVNSYEQYF
>.|TRBV6-1
CTSNEAREKAPQHF
>.|TRBV7-8
CTSSLQNSGSPDTQYF
>.|TRBV29-1
CKVESGAGRSETQYF
>.|TRBV4-2
CASTQDKGSGYEQYF
>.|TRBV6-6
CVSSYSVGQGIYNEQFF
>.|TRBV6-6
CASNYSEERGDEQFF
>.|TRBV5-1
CASSVSSDTGELFF
>.|TRBV6-5
CASSFEQGQETQYF
>.|TRBV5-5
CDSSFGLSYEQYF
>.|TRBV5-1
CASSPMTGKGYDYTF
>.|TRBV2
CTSGGGNQHQHF
>.|TRBV5-4
CASSGDRMASGANVMSF
>.|TRBV7-2
CAISFQGGETQYF
>.|TRBV11-2
CGSSSNRNSYEEYF
>.|TRBV6-6
CVSRPGTVTLRANVLTF
>.|TRBV10-1
CASTGETSGYEQFF
>.|TRBV5-4
CASRAGANTRELFF
>.|TRBV11-1
CASSSLPWGTYEQYF
>once|TRBV11-2
CANTPPGRADTQYF
>.|TRBV10-3
CAINSGQTDRPTYQGTQYF
>.|TRBV29-1
CSVDPTGLHKRYF
>.|TRBV6-2/TRBV6-3
CANISPLRTEAFF
>.|TRBV11-2
CASRQGVAVEWSYEQYF
>.|TRBV11-2
CVSNLVGVTGSNRPQHF